This T cell receptor beta chain emerged from a study of response to subunit inactivated influenza vaccine. Findings of the study overall: Each seasonal influenza vaccination, the authors suggested, recruits few new T cells.

TCRdb redid the calling of the RT-PCR reads with MiXCR, one entry per CDR3 protein. The sample contains approximately 730,000 distinct CDR3 sequences, around 13% of which appear only once. This clonotype was observed a few times. No antigen is known for it. This CDR3 comprises 13 residues. V dropped 10 bases and J dropped 2 bases, with 11 bases sitting between them. In germline, CDR1 is KGHDR, CDR2 SFDVKD. V gene TRBV24-1 combines with J gene TRBJ2-1; D is tentatively TRBD1 or TRBD2 (5 bases each). The TCR was taken from a man over 45 who received an inactivated influenza vaccine. The material was PBMCs from blood, obtained 14 days before vaccination. CDR3 nucleotides: TGTGCCACGGCCGAGGGACCCTACAATGAGCAGTTCTTC. This translates into CATAEGPYNEQFF.